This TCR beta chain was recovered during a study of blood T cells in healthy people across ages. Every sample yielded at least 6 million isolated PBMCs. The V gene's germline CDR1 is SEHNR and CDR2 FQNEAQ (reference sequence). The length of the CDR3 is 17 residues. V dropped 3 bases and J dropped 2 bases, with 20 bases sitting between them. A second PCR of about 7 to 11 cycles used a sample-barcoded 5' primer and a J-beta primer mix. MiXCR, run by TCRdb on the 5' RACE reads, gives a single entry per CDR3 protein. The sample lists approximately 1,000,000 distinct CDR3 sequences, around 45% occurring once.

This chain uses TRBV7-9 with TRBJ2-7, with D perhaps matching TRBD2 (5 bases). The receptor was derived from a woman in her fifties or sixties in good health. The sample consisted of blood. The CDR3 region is CASSFLDSGHGAYEQYF. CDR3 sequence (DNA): TGTGCCAGCAGCTTCTTGGACTCCGGGCACGGAGCCTACGAGCAGTACTTC. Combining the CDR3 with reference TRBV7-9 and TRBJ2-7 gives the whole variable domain DTGVSQNPRHKITKRGQNVTFRCDPISEHNRLYWYRQTLGQGPEFLTYFQNEAQLEKSRLLSDRFSAERPKGSFSTLEIQRTEQGDSAMYLCASSFLDSGHGAYEQYFGPGTRLTVT.